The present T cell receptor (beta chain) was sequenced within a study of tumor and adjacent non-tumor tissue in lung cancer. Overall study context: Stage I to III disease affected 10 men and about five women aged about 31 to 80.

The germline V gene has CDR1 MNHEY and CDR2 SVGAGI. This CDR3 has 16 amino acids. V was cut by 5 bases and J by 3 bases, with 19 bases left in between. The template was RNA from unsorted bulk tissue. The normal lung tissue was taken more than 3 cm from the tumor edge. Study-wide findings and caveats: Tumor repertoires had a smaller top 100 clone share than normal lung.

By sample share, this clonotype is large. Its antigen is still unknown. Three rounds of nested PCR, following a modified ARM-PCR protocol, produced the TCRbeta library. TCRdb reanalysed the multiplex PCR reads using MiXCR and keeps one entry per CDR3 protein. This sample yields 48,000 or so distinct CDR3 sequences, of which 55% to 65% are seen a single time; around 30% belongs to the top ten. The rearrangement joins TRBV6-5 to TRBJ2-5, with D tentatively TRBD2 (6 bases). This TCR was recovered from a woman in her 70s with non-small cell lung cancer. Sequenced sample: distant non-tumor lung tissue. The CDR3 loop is CASSNPSGEGKETQYF. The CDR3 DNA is TGTGCCAGCAGTAACCCCTCGGGAGAAGGAAAAGAGACCCAGTACTTC.